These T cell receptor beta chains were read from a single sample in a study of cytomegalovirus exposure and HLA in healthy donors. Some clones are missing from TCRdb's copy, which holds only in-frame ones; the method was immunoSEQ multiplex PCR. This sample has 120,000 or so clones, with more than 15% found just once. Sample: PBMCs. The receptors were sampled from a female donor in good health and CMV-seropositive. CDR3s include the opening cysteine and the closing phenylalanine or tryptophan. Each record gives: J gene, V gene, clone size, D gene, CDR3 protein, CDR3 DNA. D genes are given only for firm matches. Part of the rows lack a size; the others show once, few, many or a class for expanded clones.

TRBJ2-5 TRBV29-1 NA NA CSASGSETQYF TGCAGCGCGTCGGGGAGCGAGACCCAGTACTTC
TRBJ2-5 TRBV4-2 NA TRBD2 CASSLRGLAGNQETQYF TGTGCCAGCAGCCTCCGGGGACTAGCGGGGAATCAAGAGACCCAGTACTTC
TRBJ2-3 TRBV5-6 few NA CASSLRGSSGTDTQYF TGTGCCAGCAGCTTGCGGGGGTCTAGCGGCACAGATACGCAGTATTTT
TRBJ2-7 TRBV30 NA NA CAWSRTNYEQYF TGTGCCTGGAGTAGGACAAACTACGAGCAGTACTTC
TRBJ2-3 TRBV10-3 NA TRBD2 CAISESTRAGDTQYF TGTGCCATCAGTGAGTCGACTAGAGCGGGGGATACGCAGTATTTT
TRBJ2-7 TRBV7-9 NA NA CASSLVLGTYEQYF TGTGCCAGCAGCTTAGTTTTAGGGACTTACGAGCAGTACTTC
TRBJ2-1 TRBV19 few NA CASSRGTVSSYNEQFF TGTGCCAGTAGCAGGGGTACGGTAAGCTCCTACAATGAGCAGTTCTTC
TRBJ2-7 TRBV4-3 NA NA CASSQDPLRYEQYF TGCGCCAGCAGCCAAGACCCCCTTCGGTACGAGCAGTACTTC
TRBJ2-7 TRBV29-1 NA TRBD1 CSVPGQGPYEQYF TGCAGCGTTCCCGGACAGGGACCCTACGAGCAGTACTTC
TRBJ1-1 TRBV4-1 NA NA CASSQDSSEYTEAFF TGCGCCAGCAGCCAAGATTCTTCGGAGTACACTGAAGCTTTCTTT
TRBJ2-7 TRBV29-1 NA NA CSVRQSYSYEQYF TGCAGCGTCCGACAGTCCTACTCCTACGAGCAGTACTTC
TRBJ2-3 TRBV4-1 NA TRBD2 CASSQEASGGAPDTQYF TGCGCCAGCAGCCAAGAAGCTAGCGGGGGGGCCCCTGATACGCAGTATTTT
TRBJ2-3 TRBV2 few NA CASSERWESMQYF TGTGCCAGCAGTGAAAGGTGGGAGAGTATGCAGTATTTT
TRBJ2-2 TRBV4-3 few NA CASSQGGGTGELFF TGCGCCAGCAGCCAAGGTGGCGGCACCGGGGAGCTGTTTTTT
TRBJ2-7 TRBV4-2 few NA CASSRTLGLTYEQYF TGTGCCAGCAGCCGGACTCTTGGGCTGACGTACGAGCAGTACTTC
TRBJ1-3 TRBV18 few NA CASSPRGLSGNTIYF TGTGCCAGCTCACCAAGGGGTCTGTCTGGAAACACCATATATTTT
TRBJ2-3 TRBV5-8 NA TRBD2 CASSQGLAGGLQDTQYF TGTGCCAGCAGCCAGGGACTAGCGGGGGGACTCCAAGATACGCAGTATTTT
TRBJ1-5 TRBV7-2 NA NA CASSLALGNQPQHF TGTGCCAGCAGCTTAGCTTTAGGCAATCAGCCCCAGCATTTT
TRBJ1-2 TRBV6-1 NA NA CASSEIRQWWYGYTF TGTGCCAGCAGTGAGATACGACAGTGGTGGTATGGCTACACCTTC
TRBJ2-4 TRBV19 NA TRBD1 CASTRDRASWAKNIQYF TGTGCCAGTACCCGGGACAGGGCGAGTTGGGCCAAAAACATTCAGTACTTC
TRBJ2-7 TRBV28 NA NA CASSFLLSYEQYF TGTGCCAGCAGTTTTCTCCTTAGCTACGAGCAGTACTTC